This T cell receptor beta chain was recovered during a study of T cell responses to AZD1222 COVID-19 vaccine. Study-wide points: Across spike, vaccine-associated CD4 TCRs were found, dominant at 160-218 and 743-854.

The germline V gene has CDR1 MDHEN and CDR2 SYDVKM. V shed 2 bases and J 9 bases; nucleotides not matched to a gene: 7. The CDR3 totals 15 residues. The assay was immunoSEQ multiplex PCR, and TCRdb's table has in-frame clones only and misses some. The sample lists about 170,000 clones, about 90% occurring once. Remarks on this clone: Antigen specificity is unknown.

The gene calls are TRBV28 and TRBJ2-1; TRBD2 aligns across 10 bases. Specimen: peripheral blood, collected 28 days after the second dose of the MenACWY control vaccine. This TCR was recovered from an adult who received the MenACWY meningococcal vaccine as a control. This CDR3 reads CASSLIAGGFLEQFF. CDR3 nucleotide sequence: TGTGCCAGCAGTTTAATAGCGGGAGGCTTTCTTGAGCAGTTCTTC.